Listed here are 26 T cell receptor beta chains from one sample, sequenced in a study of blood T cell repertoires in COVID-19 (dated by TCRdb to between 2020 and 2021). Preparation of the library involved the immunoSEQ multiplex PCR assay. TCRdb re-hosts the immuneACCESS table, in-frame sequences only. Its copies lack some clones; in the studies checked, an unresolved V gene accounts for under half of them, and the cause for the rest is not known. The sample data list 250,000 to 300,000 clones, and roughly 90% of these were observed just once. The top ten hold around 2% of the sample. The sample comprised peripheral blood. Receptors originate from a woman in her twenties or thirties with COVID-19, enrolled during active disease.

This sequence joins TRBV19 and TRBJ2-2; perhaps TRBD2 as D (6 bases). The germline V gene encodes CDR1 LNHDA and CDR2 SQIVND (reference sequence). Trimming took off 1 base at V and 6 bases at J, with 21 bases between the two ends. The CDR3 loop spans 18 amino acids. The CDR3 region is CASSIGPPSGGVPGELFF. The CDR3, as DNA: TGTGCCAGTAGTATAGGACCACCCTCAGGAGGGGTACCCGGGGAGCTGTTTTTT.

On this clone: In the same sample, other DNA sequences code for this CDR3. This chain links TRBV7-9 with TRBJ1-5; TRBD1 is a possible D gene (6 bases). The V gene lost 3 bases and the J gene lost 4 bases, with 7 bases spanning the gap. Germline CDR1 is SEHNR and CDR2 is FQNEAQ (reference sequence). This CDR3 spans 13 amino acids. CDR3 sequence reads: CASSLDRNQPQHF. DNA for the CDR3: TGTGCCAGCAGCTTGGACAGAAATCAGCCCCAGCATTTT.

The genes are TRBV27 and TRBJ2-1; 12 bases are a match to TRBD2. The CDR3 contains 15 residues. Germline V gives CDR1 MNHEY, CDR2 SMNVEV (reference sequence). Unmatched junction bases numbered 1, after V lost 3 bases and J lost 4 bases. DNA of the CDR3: TGTGCCAGCAGTTTTCTAGCGGGAGGGTACAATGAGCAGTTCTTC. Amino acid sequence: CASSFLAGGYNEQFF.

There are a few counts of this clone. This chain connects TRBV7-9 to TRBJ1-1; no definite D call. CDR3 length equals 11 residues. Trimming removed 2 bases at V and 8 bases at J, with 6 bases between. Germline CDR1 reads SEHNR; CDR2 reads FQNEAQ (reference sequence). CDR3 DNA: TGTGCCAGCAGCTTAACTACGGAAGCTTTCTTT. Amino acids: CASSLTTEAFF.

The J gene is TRBJ2-1, the V gene TRBV2; tentative D call: TRBD2 (5 bases). The V end lost 1 base, the J end lost 5 bases, and 9 bases lay between the germline ends. The CDR3 has 14 residues. Germline lookup yields CDR1 SNHLY and CDR2 FYNNEI. Written as DNA, the CDR3 is TGTGCCAGCAGTGAAGGGAGGTCAGACAATGAGCAGTTCTTC. This encodes CASSEGRSDNEQFF.

This chain uses TRBV7-3 with TRBJ2-2; maybe TRBD2 (6 bases). The CDR3 spans 17 residues. Germline CDR1 and CDR2: SGHTA and FQGTGA. V dropped 1 base and J dropped 5 bases, with 17 bases sitting between them. The chain's CDR3 is CASSLIGTGGKTGELFF. CDR3 DNA sequence: TGTGCCAGCAGCTTAATAGGGACTGGAGGGAAGACCGGGGAGCTGTTTTTT.

The chain couples TRBV28 to TRBJ2-2; the match to TRBD2 covers 8 bases. J lost 0 bases, V lost 6 bases, and 0 bases had no gene match. Germline V gene lookup returns CDR1 MDHEN and CDR2 SYDVKM. The CDR3 is 14 residues long. CDR3 DNA: TGTGCCAGCAGGGGACTAGCGAACACCGGGGAGCTGTTTTTT. It encodes CASRGLANTGELFF.

This clone showed up just once. CDR3 residues: CASSLKAGSFYNEQFF. The CDR3 region has the DNA TGTGCCAGCAGCTTAAAAGCGGGATCCTTCTACAATGAGCAGTTCTTC. This sequence joins TRBV7-3 and TRBJ2-1; 7 nucleotides line up with TRBD2. The CDR3 contains 16 residues. CDR1 and CDR2 from the germline V gene are SGHTA and FQGTGA. V lost 1 base to trimming and J lost 3 bases; unmatched junction nucleotides: 6.

The chain combines TRBV5-4 with TRBJ2-1; D is unclear. The germline V gene has CDR1 SGHNT and CDR2 YYREEE (reference sequence). V lost 0 bases, J lost 1 base, and 8 bases lay in between. The CDR3 is 15 amino acids. CDR3 in amino acids: CASSLDGLSYNEQFF. The CDR3, as DNA: TGTGCCAGCAGCTTGGACGGGTTATCCTACAATGAGCAGTTCTTC.

This chain links TRBV6-1 with TRBJ2-2; D call uncertain. The CDR3 runs 16 residues. The germline V and J ends were trimmed by 2 bases and 4 bases, with 14 bases remaining between them. Per germline, CDR1 MNHNS and CDR2 SASEGT. The CDR3 region is CASSELFPGRTGELFF. For the CDR3, the DNA is TGTGCCAGCAGTGAACTTTTCCCTGGCCGCACCGGGGAGCTGTTTTTT.

The chain couples TRBV11-3 to TRBJ2-2; tentative D call: TRBD2 (6 bases). With 4 bases removed from V and 4 bases from J, the gap between germline ends came to 10 bases. The CDR3 is 14 residues long. CDR1 SGHNT and CDR2 YENEEA come from the germline V gene. Here the CDR3 reads CASSSQGGTGELFF. The CDR3 coding sequence is TGTGCCAGCAGCTCCCAGGGAGGCACCGGGGAGCTGTTTTTT.

The V gene is TRBV7-2, the J gene TRBJ2-2, with D unclear. The germline V gene has CDR1 SGHTA and CDR2 FQGNSA. Trimming cost V 6 bases and J 7 bases, with 15 bases left between them. The CDR3 loop spans 14 amino acids. This CDR3 is CASRALLEVGELFF. CDR3 bases: TGTGCCAGCAGAGCCCTCCTAGAGGTCGGGGAGCTGTTTTTT.

The chain recombines TRBV20-1 with TRBJ1-2, with D maybe TRBD1 (5 bases). The CDR3 contains 14 residues. Trimming shortened V by 3 bases and J by 2 bases, and 13 bases separated the two germline ends. CDR1 is DFQATT and CDR2 is SNEGSKA in the germline V gene (reference sequence). CDR3 in DNA: TGCAGTGCTAGTCACCTCGGGGGGAACTATGGCTACACCTTC. Translated: CSASHLGGNYGYTF.

This rearrangement joins TRBV27 to TRBJ1-4; unclear D gene. The CDR3 totals 14 residues. V was cut by 3 bases and J by 3 bases, with 8 bases left in between. Germline CDR1 MNHEY, CDR2 SMNVEV (reference sequence). This CDR3 is CASSFRQANEKLFF. The CDR3 region has the DNA TGTGCCAGCAGTTTCCGGCAGGCTAATGAAAAACTGTTTTTT.

The genes are TRBV5-4 and TRBJ2-7, with 7 bases fitting TRBD1. Germline V gives CDR1 SGHNT, CDR2 YYREEE (reference sequence). V dropped 5 bases and J dropped 3; count of bases not matched to a gene: 11. The CDR3 has 15 amino acids. CDR3 coding DNA: TGTGCCAGCAGTTATAAAAACAGGGGAGACTACGAGCAGTACTTC. Translated, it gives CASSYKNRGDYEQYF.

The chain carries TRBV5-4 and TRBJ2-7; 7 positions match TRBD2. This CDR3 spans 15 amino acids. The V gene's germline CDR1 is SGHNT and CDR2 YYREEE (reference sequence). The V segment lost 9 bases and the J segment 3 bases; nucleotides outside the gene matches: 15. The CDR3 protein is CATHSRDYAVYEQYF. In DNA, the CDR3 is TGTGCCACTCATTCCCGGGACTATGCCGTCTACGAGCAGTACTTC. Full variable domain (outside the CDR3, taken from reference TRBV5-4 and TRBJ2-7): ETGVTQSPTHLIKTRGQQVTLRCSSQSGHNTVSWYQQALGQGPQFIFQYYREEENGRGNFPPRFSGLQFPNYSSELNVNALELDDSALYLCATHSRDYAVYEQYFGPGTRLTVT.

The rearrangement uses TRBV3-1 (or the pseudogene TRBV3-2) and TRBJ1-2, with D perhaps TRBD1 (6 bases). Trimming took off 4 bases at V and 8 bases at J, with 14 bases between the two ends. This CDR3 spans 13 amino acids. Per germline, CDR1 LGHDT and CDR2 YNNKEL (reference sequence). The CDR3 protein is CASSLGQLGGYTF. The CDR3, as DNA: TGTGCCAGCAGCCTCGGACAGTTAGGAGGCTACACCTTC.

The J gene is TRBJ2-2, the V gene TRBV18, with TRBD1 as a possible D gene (5 bases). Trimming shortened V by 2 bases and J by 0 bases, and 10 bases separated the two germline ends. The germline V gene encodes CDR1 KGHSH and CDR2 LQKENI. The CDR3 has 16 residues. CDR3 residues: CASSPSGQANTGELFF. In DNA, the CDR3 is TGTGCCAGCTCACCATCCGGACAAGCGAACACCGGGGAGCTGTTTTTT.

The rearrangement joins TRBV6-5 to TRBJ1-5; D uncertain. The CDR3 runs to 13 residues. Per the germline V gene, CDR1 is MNHEY and CDR2 is SVGAGI. V was trimmed by 8 bases and J by 5 bases, leaving 13 bases between them. CDR3 coding DNA: TGTGCCAGCCGGCTGGACGGGGATCAGCCCCAGCATTTT. Translated: CASRLDGDQPQHF.

This rearrangement joins TRBV28 to TRBJ2-2; D possibly corresponds to TRBD1 (6 bases). Germline CDR1 and CDR2: MDHEN and SYDVKM. Trimming took 9 bases from V and 3 from J, leaving 14 bases between them. The CDR3 contains 14 residues. DNA of the CDR3: TGTGCCAGTACAGGGTTCCCGGACACCGGGGAGCTGTTTTTT. Translation gives CASTGFPDTGELFF.

This chain joins TRBV27 and TRBJ2-7; D is ambiguous. Germline CDR1 reads MNHEY; CDR2 reads SMNVEV (reference sequence). The CDR3 is 16 residues long. The ends were cut back, 3 bases at V and 0 bases at J, with 15 bases in the middle. DNA of the CDR3: TGTGCCAGCAGTTTTTACAGCAAGTTAAGCTCCTACGAGCAGTACTTC. This codes for CASSFYSKLSSYEQYF.

The V and J genes are TRBV10-3 and TRBJ1-2; 12 bases match TRBD1. This CDR3 has 14 amino acids. Germline lookup yields CDR1 ENHRY and CDR2 SYGVKD. Germline trimming cut 8 bases from V and 5 bases from J; bases unmatched to any gene: 6. In DNA, the CDR3 is TGTGCCATCCTTGGGACAGGGGGCGGGTATGGCTACACCTTC. It codes for CAILGTGGGYGYTF.

The CDR3 reads CASSKPGWAGNEKLFF. DNA for the CDR3: TGTGCCAGTAGTAAACCAGGTTGGGCCGGTAATGAAAAACTGTTTTTT. The rearrangement links TRBV19 to TRBJ1-4; the D is unclear. Trimming cost V 4 bases and J 4 bases, with 16 bases left between them. CDR3 length equals 16 residues. Germline CDR1 is LNHDA and CDR2 is SQIVND (reference sequence).

This sequence joins TRBV19 and TRBJ1-4; unclear D gene. The CDR3 spans 14 residues. Germline V lookup: CDR1 LNHDA, CDR2 SQIVND (reference sequence). V was cut by 6 bases and J by 7 bases, with 15 bases left in between. CDR3 DNA: TGTGCCAGTAGAGACGGAGGAGAGGCTGAAAAACTGTTTTTT. Translating gives CASRDGGEAEKLFF.

The chain is built from TRBV6-5 and TRBJ2-7, with 11 bases identical to TRBD2. The ends lost 6 bases at V and 6 bases at J; junction bases unmatched: 4. The CDR3 consists of 13 residues. Germline CDR1 and CDR2: MNHEY and SVGAGI. CDR3 region: CASRLLAGAEQYF. CDR3 sequence (DNA): TGTGCCAGCAGGTTACTAGCGGGAGCCGAGCAGTACTTC.

This chain joins TRBV10-3 and TRBJ2-2; D is undetermined. There are 11 residues in the CDR3. V shed 11 bases and J shed 1 base, with 5 bases lying between them. CDR1 and CDR2 (germline): ENHRY, SYGVKD. The CDR3: CASQNTGELFF. DNA of the CDR3: TGTGCCTCCCAGAACACCGGGGAGCTGTTTTTT.